The 27 T cell receptor beta chains reported below all come from one sample, sequenced in a study of cytotoxic CD8 clonotypes in ibrutinib-treated CLL. Repertoires were generated with immunoSEQ multiplex PCR, while TCRdb's copy carries only in-frame clones and drops some. The repertoire holds about 270,000 clones, 60% to 80% seen once, with around 5.1% in the top ten. The source material was PBMCs, sampled at disease progression, from a patient treated with ibrutinib. The receptors shown here come from a human donor with chronic lymphocytic leukemia.

The J gene is TRBJ1-2, the V gene TRBV13; TRBD1 might be the D (5 bases). Germline V gives CDR1 PRHDT, CDR2 FYEKMQ (reference sequence). This CDR3 is built from 14 residues. The V gene lost 5 bases and the J gene lost 8 bases, with 18 bases spanning the gap. The CDR3 loop reads CASSLAGGAPGYTF. CDR3 sequence (DNA): TGTGCCAGCAGCCTAGCAGGAGGGGCGCCCGGCTACACCTTC. The full variable domain, completed using reference TRBV13 and TRBJ1-2, is AAGVIQSPRHLIKEKRETATLKCYPIPRHDTVYWYQQGPGQDPQFLISFYEKMQSDKGSIPDRFSAQQFSDYHSELNMSSLELGDSALYFCASSLAGGAPGYTFGSGTRLTVV.

The CDR3 here is CASSSGGASYGYTF. DNA of the CDR3: TGTGCCAGCAGCTCAGGGGGCGCATCCTATGGCTACACCTTC. V gene TRBV5-6 combines with J gene TRBJ1-2; 8 bases are shared with TRBD1. V lost 3 bases to trimming and J lost 4 bases; unmatched junction nucleotides: 5. CDR1 SGHDT and CDR2 YYEEEE come from the germline V gene. This CDR3 is built from 14 residues.

The chain combines TRBV6-5 with TRBJ2-7, with TRBD2 as a possible D gene (5 bases). Trimming cost V 2 bases and J 9 bases, with 11 bases left between them. The CDR3 runs 12 residues. Looked up from germline, CDR1 is MNHEY and CDR2 is SVGAGI. This CDR3 is CASSYPGGGQYF. Written as DNA, the CDR3 is TGTGCCAGCAGTTACCCCGGAGGAGGGCAGTACTTC.

The V and J genes are TRBV27 and TRBJ2-7; possible D gene TRBD2, 5 bases. Trimming took 6 bases from V and 3 from J, leaving 12 bases between them. This CDR3 has 13 amino acids. Per the germline V gene, CDR1 is MNHEY and CDR2 is SMNVEV (reference sequence). For the CDR3, the DNA is TGTGCCAGCAGATCTAGCAAGTTCTACGAGCAGTACTTC. This sequence encodes CASRSSKFYEQYF.

In DNA form, the CDR3 reads TGTGCCAGTAGTATAGGGGGTATAGATACGCAGTATTTT. Protein sequence: CASSIGGIDTQYF. The genes are TRBV19 and TRBJ2-3; D unclear. V was pared by 1 base and J by 5 bases, with 7 bases between. The length of the CDR3 is 13 residues. Germline V gives CDR1 LNHDA, CDR2 SQIVND (reference sequence). Full variable domain (outside the CDR3, taken from reference TRBV19 and TRBJ2-3): DGGITQSPKYLFRKEGQNVTLSCEQNLNHDAMYWYRQDPGQGLRLIYYSQIVNDFQKGDIAEGYSVSREKKESFPLTVTSAQKNPTAFYLCASSIGGIDTQYFGPGTRLTVL.

J is TRBJ1-2 and V is TRBV19, with D possibly being TRBD1 (6 bases). Trimming took 6 bases from V and 5 from J, leaving 19 bases between them. Germline CDR1 reads LNHDA; CDR2 reads SQIVND (reference sequence). The CDR3 runs to 15 residues. CDR3 sequence (DNA): TGTGCCAGTAGACTGCCGGGCAGGGGTTTGTATGGCTACACCTTC. Amino acids: CASRLPGRGLYGYTF.

The V gene is TRBV6-1, the J gene TRBJ2-7, with 9 bases lining up with TRBD2. The CDR3 length is 13 residues. Germline CDR1 and CDR2: MNHNS and SASEGT. J lost 2 bases, V lost 6 bases, and 2 bases had no gene match. In nucleotides, the CDR3 is TGTGCCAGCAGGTTAGCGGGGGCCTACGAGCAGTACTTC. The encoded protein is CASRLAGAYEQYF.

The V call is TRBV10-3, the J call TRBJ2-5; weak D call: TRBD2 (7 bases). V lost 4 bases, J lost 1 base, and 16 bases lay in between. CDR3 length: 16 residues. Looked up from germline, CDR1 is ENHRY and CDR2 is SYGVKD. In DNA, the CDR3 is TGTGCCATCAGTGTTGGAGGGGGGGCTATCCAAGAGACCCAGTACTTC. The encoded protein is CAISVGGGAIQETQYF.

Only one count was recorded for this clone. The V and J genes are TRBV7-3 and TRBJ1-3; no reliable D call. This CDR3 region has 16 residues. Germline CDR1 SGHTA, CDR2 FQGTGA. V was clipped by 5 bases and J by 0 bases, with 14 bases between them. As DNA, the CDR3 is TGTGCCAGCAGCCCATCACGGATCACCTCTGGAAACACCATATATTTT. Translated, it gives CASSPSRITSGNTIYF.

The J gene is TRBJ2-7, the V gene TRBV29-1; D is possibly TRBD2 (6 bases). The CDR3 has 11 residues. V was shortened by 7 bases and J by 4 bases, with 11 bases between the two germline ends. CDR1 and CDR2 (germline): SQVTM, ANQGSEA. In DNA form, the CDR3 reads TGCAGCGCTTCACGGGGGTACGAGCAGTACTTC. Protein sequence: CSASRGYEQYF.

This clone was observed a few times. This sequence joins TRBV6-1 and TRBJ2-1; D unresolved. The germline gives CDR1 MNHNS, CDR2 SASEGT. This CDR3 has 12 residues. V was pared by 8 bases and J by 4 bases, with 9 bases between. CDR3 loop: CASSAYYNEQFF. Here the CDR3 DNA reads TGTGCCAGCTCGGCGTATTACAATGAGCAGTTCTTC.

The V and J genes are TRBV7-8 and TRBJ2-7; 11 positions agree with TRBD1. The germline V gene encodes CDR1 SGHVS and CDR2 FQNEAQ. The V gene end was trimmed by 5 bases and the J gene end by 3 bases; junction bases not matched to a gene: 12. CDR3 length: 17 amino acids. The CDR3 DNA reads TGTGCCAGCAGCCAGGGACAGGGGGGAATTTTTCGCTACGAGCAGTACTTC. It translates to CASSQGQGGIFRYEQYF.

This chain joins TRBV6-1 and TRBJ2-1; D could derive from TRBD1 or TRBD2 (6 bases each). Per germline, CDR1 MNHNS and CDR2 SASEGT. The V end lost 3 bases, the J end lost 7 bases, and 16 bases lay between the germline ends. The CDR3 covers 15 residues. The CDR3, as DNA: TGTGCCAGCAGTGATATACGGGGGCCTGAGAATGAGCAGTTCTTC. Translated, it gives CASSDIRGPENEQFF.

The chain employs TRBV5-8 and TRBJ2-5; 8 bases map to TRBD2. The CDR3 consists of 19 residues. J lost 1 base, V lost 0 bases, and 14 bases had no gene match. Germline CDR1 reads SGHTS; CDR2 reads YDEGEE. The CDR3 DNA sequence: TGTGCCAGCAGCTTGGGTGACGGGACACATAGCGGGACCCAAGAGACCCAGTACTTC. It yields the protein CASSLGDGTHSGTQETQYF.

The sample holds a few counts of this clone. The rearrangement uses TRBV2 and TRBJ1-2; D unresolved. V lost 10 bases and J 6 bases, leaving 21 bases between the germline ends. CDR3 length: 14 residues. The germline V gene encodes CDR1 SNHLY and CDR2 FYNNEI. Written as DNA, the CDR3 is TGTGCCACCCCTCGTGCCCGGAGAAGGGATGGCTACACCTTC. This sequence encodes CATPRARRRDGYTF.

The chain carries TRBV5-4 and TRBJ2-3, with a tentative D call TRBD2 (5 bases). CDR1 and CDR2 (germline): SGHNT, YYREEE (reference sequence). V was clipped by 6 bases and J by 5 bases, with 10 bases between them. CDR3 length: 12 residues. In DNA form, the CDR3 reads TGTGCCAGCACCCACGGGGAAGATACGCAGTATTTT. This sequence encodes CASTHGEDTQYF.

This rearrangement joins TRBV28 to TRBJ2-7, with D unresolved. The germline V and J ends were trimmed by 6 bases and 3 bases, with 9 bases remaining between them. The germline gives CDR1 MDHEN, CDR2 SYDVKM. The CDR3 consists of 12 residues. This chain's CDR3 is CASSSRHYEQYF. The DNA of the CDR3 is TGTGCCAGCAGCTCCCGCCACTACGAGCAGTACTTC. Complete variable domain (other parts from reference TRBV28 and TRBJ2-7): DVKVTQSSRYLVKRTGEKVFLECVQDMDHENMFWYRQDPGLGLRLIYFSYDVKMKEKGDIPEGYSVSREKKERFSLILESASTNQTSMYLCASSSRHYEQYFGPGTRLTVT.

The CDR3 bases are TGTGCCAGCAGTGACCTCGGGCGGTTCTCCTACGAGCAGTACTTC. Translation: CASSDLGRFSYEQYF. The genes are TRBV2 and TRBJ2-7; D not certain. From germline, CDR1 is SNHLY and CDR2 FYNNEI. The CDR3 loop spans 15 amino acids. V lost 3 bases to trimming and J lost 0 bases, with 12 bases between them.

The chain recombines TRBV28 with TRBJ1-1; possible D gene TRBD1, 5 bases. Trimming stripped 6 bases from V and 4 bases from J, with 6 bases between. This CDR3 is built from 11 residues. Looked up from germline, CDR1 is MDHEN and CDR2 is SYDVKM. The CDR3 loop is CASRTVTEAFF. CDR3 DNA: TGTGCCAGCAGGACAGTCACTGAAGCTTTCTTT.

This clone came up once. The rearrangement links TRBV28 to TRBJ2-7; 7 bases agree with TRBD1. With 1 base clipped from V and 6 bases from J, the junction kept 9 bases outside the gene matches. CDR1 is MDHEN and CDR2 is SYDVKM in the germline V gene. The CDR3 loop spans 15 amino acids. CDR3 nucleotide sequence: TGTGCCAGCAGTTTATCCTGGACAGGCGGAAGCGAGCAGTACTTC. This codes for CASSLSWTGGSEQYF.

The chain joins TRBV6-1 to TRBJ1-5; D not resolved. The germline V gene encodes CDR1 MNHNS and CDR2 SASEGT. This CDR3 contains 15 residues. V was shortened by 7 bases and J by 8 bases, with 21 bases between the two germline ends. The CDR3 region has the DNA TGTGCCAGCACTCCCGAAGGGAGAGGATTAAAGCCCCAGCATTTT. Its translation is CASTPEGRGLKPQHF.

V gene TRBV6-5 combines with J gene TRBJ1-2; D gene unclear. The CDR3 extends over 15 amino acids. Germline-derived CDR1 and CDR2 are MNHEY and SVGAGI. Trimming pared 3 bases from V and 1 base from J, leaving 12 bases between. The CDR3 sequence: CASSYNTAGNYGYTF. The CDR3 region has the DNA TGTGCCAGCAGTTATAATACAGCGGGTAACTATGGCTACACCTTC.

This chain's CDR3 is CASSPGVFEGAAIAEQYF. CDR3 DNA: TGTGCCAGCTCACCAGGCGTTTTTGAAGGGGCAGCTATCGCCGAGCAGTACTTC. This chain uses TRBV18 with TRBJ2-7; maybe TRBD1 (5 bases). V shed 2 bases and J shed 6 bases, with 26 bases lying between them. Germline V gives CDR1 KGHSH, CDR2 LQKENI. The CDR3 is made up of 18 amino acids.

The chain uses TRBV28 and TRBJ1-2; D is unresolved. Per the germline V gene, CDR1 is MDHEN and CDR2 is SYDVKM. V gave up 5 bases and J gave up 0 bases, with 10 bases separating them. The CDR3 is made up of 14 amino acids. CDR3 nucleotide sequence: TGTGCCAGCAGTCCAAACAGATCTAACTATGGCTACACCTTC. This encodes CASSPNRSNYGYTF.

This sequence joins TRBV19 and TRBJ1-2, with a possible D match to TRBD1 (6 bases). The V and J ends lost 4 bases and 6 bases respectively, with 21 bases between them. CDR3 length equals 16 residues. The germline V gene has CDR1 LNHDA and CDR2 SQIVND (reference sequence). The CDR3 here is CASSTPTWRGGNGYTF. CDR3 DNA sequence: TGTGCCAGTAGTACCCCCACTTGGCGGGGGGGCAATGGCTACACCTTC.

This chain connects TRBV6-7 to TRBJ1-6, with 8 bases matching TRBD1. TRBV6-7 is an ORF, with its function uncertain. This CDR3 has 14 amino acids. V lost 6 bases to trimming and J lost 7 bases; unmatched junction nucleotides: 5. The CDR3 DNA sequence: TGTGCCAGCAGAGCCAGGGGGCAGAATTCACCCCTCCACTTT. As protein: CASRARGQNSPLHF.

The chain couples TRBV10-2 to TRBJ2-2, with D hard to call. Trimming shortened V by 6 bases and J by 0 bases, and 2 bases separated the two germline ends. The CDR3 loop spans 12 amino acids. Germline CDR1 WSHSY, CDR2 SAAADI. Written as DNA, the CDR3 is TGCGCCAGCAGCCCGAACACCGGGGAGCTGTTTTTT. It yields the protein CASSPNTGELFF.